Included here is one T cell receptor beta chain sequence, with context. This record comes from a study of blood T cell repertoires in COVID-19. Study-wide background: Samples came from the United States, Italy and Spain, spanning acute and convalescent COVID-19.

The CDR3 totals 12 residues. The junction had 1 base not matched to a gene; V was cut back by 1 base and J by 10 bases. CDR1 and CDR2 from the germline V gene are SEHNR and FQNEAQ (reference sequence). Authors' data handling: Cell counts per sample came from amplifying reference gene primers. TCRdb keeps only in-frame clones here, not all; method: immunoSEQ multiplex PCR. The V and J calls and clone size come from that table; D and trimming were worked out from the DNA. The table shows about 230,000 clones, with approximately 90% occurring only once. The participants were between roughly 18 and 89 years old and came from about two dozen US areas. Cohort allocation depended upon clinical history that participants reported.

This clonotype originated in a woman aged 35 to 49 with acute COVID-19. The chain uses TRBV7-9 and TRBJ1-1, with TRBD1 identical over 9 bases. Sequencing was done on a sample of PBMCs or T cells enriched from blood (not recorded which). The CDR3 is CASSLGGQGAFF. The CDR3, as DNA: TGTGCCAGCAGCTTAGGGGGACAGGGAGCTTTCTTT.